The clone carrying this T cell receptor (beta chain) occurred a few times. Its target is not known. CDR1 is DFQATT and CDR2 is SNEGSKA in the germline V gene (reference sequence). Trimming shortened V by 3 bases and J by 6 bases, and 14 bases separated the two germline ends. This CDR3 is 13 amino acids long. Every donor provided approximately 9.2 milliliters of peripheral blood. Each sample used at least 6 million PBMCs. The sample originates from a study of blood T cells in healthy people across ages. Overall study results and limits: A strong correlation was seen between TCR beta diversity and naive T cell percentage.

Using a J-beta primer mix together with a sample-barcoded 5' primer, a second PCR was run for roughly 6 to 11 cycles. Unique molecular identifiers of 12 random nucleotides labeled each cDNA. TCRdb re-called the 5' RACE reads through MiXCR, storing one row per CDR3 protein. The data show hundreds of thousands of distinct CDR3 sequences, 29% seen once. The clonotype was recovered from a woman of 80 years or more in good health. The genes are TRBV20-1 and TRBJ1-2, with TRBD1 as a possible D gene (6 bases). The sequenced sample consisted of blood. The chain's CDR3 is CSARDQGNNGYTF. The CDR3 DNA is TGCAGTGCTAGGGACCAGGGGAATAATGGCTACACCTTC.